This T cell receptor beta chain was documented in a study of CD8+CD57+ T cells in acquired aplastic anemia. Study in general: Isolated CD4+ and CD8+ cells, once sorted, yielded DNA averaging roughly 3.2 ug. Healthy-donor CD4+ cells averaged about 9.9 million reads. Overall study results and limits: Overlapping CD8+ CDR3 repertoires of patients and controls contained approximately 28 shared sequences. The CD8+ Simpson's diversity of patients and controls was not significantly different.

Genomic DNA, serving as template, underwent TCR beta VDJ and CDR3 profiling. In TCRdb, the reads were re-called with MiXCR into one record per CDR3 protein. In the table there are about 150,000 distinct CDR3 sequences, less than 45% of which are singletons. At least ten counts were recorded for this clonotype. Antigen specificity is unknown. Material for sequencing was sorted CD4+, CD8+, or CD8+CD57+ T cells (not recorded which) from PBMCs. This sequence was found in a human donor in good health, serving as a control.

DNA of the CDR3: TGTGCCAGCAGCTTACCTTCGGCGGGCGAGCAGTACTTC. Translation gives CASSLPSAGEQYF. V usage is TRBV7-2 and J usage is TRBJ2-7; possible D gene TRBD2, 5 bases. The CDR3 consists of 13 residues. Germline V lookup: CDR1 SGHTA, CDR2 FQGNSA. The germline V and J ends were trimmed by 2 bases and 6 bases, with 11 bases remaining between them.